This TCR beta chain originates from a study of tumor-infiltrating lymphocytes in primary liver carcinoma. Unsorted bulk tissue, roughly 20-32 mg of it, served as the source for co-extraction of RNA and DNA. In every tumor sample, viable tumor cells made up over 90%. Production of TCR beta cDNA used approximately 0.55 ug total RNA together with a constant-region primer. Three-round nested multiplex PCR performed with slightly modified ARM-PCR produced the TCR beta libraries. The first two PCR rounds, around 11 cycles each, used TRBV1-TRBV30 forward primers and a C-beta reverse primer. TCRdb reanalysed the multiplex PCR reads using MiXCR and keeps one entry per CDR3 protein. Of about 59,000 distinct CDR3 sequences listed, less than 75% were seen once; the top ten hold 57%. The table lists this clonotype with many counts. The CDR3 loop spans 14 amino acids. The V gene end was trimmed by 4 bases and the J gene end by 3 bases; junction bases not matched to a gene: 6. Germline V gene lookup returns CDR1 SGHKS and CDR2 YYEKEE (reference sequence).

V and J are TRBV5-5 and TRBJ1-2, with TRBD1 matching over 7 bases. The source material was liver tumor tissue from sampling region 2. Subset in this sample: tumor region T2, inferior pole. This clonotype was sampled from a middle-aged man with primary liver carcinoma and hepatitis B virus infection. The CDR3 here is CASSPGQAHYGYTF. For the CDR3, the DNA is TGTGCCAGCAGCCCTGGACAGGCCCACTATGGCTACACCTTC.